This TCR beta chain was obtained from a study of cytomegalovirus exposure and HLA in healthy donors. Study observations and caveats: Some V segments, TRBV6-2 and TRBV6-3 among them, were indistinguishable and were therefore excluded. What a later analysis reportedly showed was that an Asian-associated ancestry cluster had fewer N-insertions than the approximately 700-donor mean.

With regard to this clone: Antigen: not known.

PCR used 60 Vbeta primers and 13 Jbeta primers. Measured with immunoSEQ multiplex PCR; TCRdb has only the in-frame clones, and not every one. Here the sample spans roughly 130,000 clones, 74% being singletons. Germline CDR1 reads SNHLY; CDR2 reads FYNNEI. V lost 6 bases, J lost 0 bases, and 5 bases stayed unmatched. The CDR3 totals 15 residues. V is TRBV2 and J is TRBJ1-2; 9 positions agree with TRBD1. What was sequenced was PBMCs. This sequence was found in a man in his forties or fifties in good health and CMV-seropositive. The CDR3 sequence: CASRTGTGPNYGYTF. CDR3 in DNA: TGTGCCAGCAGAACCGGGACAGGGCCTAACTATGGCTACACCTTC.